This passage covers 10 T cell receptor beta chains from one sample sequenced in a study of shared clonotypes between healthy human individuals. Terminally differentiated effector memory CD45RA+ cells were excluded from the naive CD8 cells, which were CD45RO-negative and positively selected for CCR7. Only in-frame clones appear in the TCRdb table, and some are missing; sequencing was by immunoSEQ multiplex PCR. This table has about 700,000 clones, 90% to 95% appearing once. Sequenced sample: naive CD8+ T cells sorted from blood. Every receptor here comes from a man aged 25 to 45 in good health.

In its sample, this clone was seen once. The chain recombines TRBV2 with TRBJ2-3; the D gene is possibly TRBD2 (6 bases). The CDR3 covers 18 residues. V lost 6 bases and J lost 1, with 23 bases in between. Germline V lookup: CDR1 SNHLY, CDR2 FYNNEI. CDR3 in amino acids: CASRTTGGAGPRTDTQYF. CDR3 in DNA: TGTGCCAGCAGGACCACTGGCGGCGCGGGACCCCGCACAGATACGCAGTATTTT.

The genes are TRBV6-4 and TRBJ2-7, with D perhaps matching TRBD2 (5 bases). This CDR3 contains 15 residues. V was shortened by 2 bases and J by 1 base, with 12 bases between the two germline ends. Germline loops: CDR1 MRHNA, CDR2 SNTAGT. The DNA for the CDR3 is TGTGCCAGCAGTGACCCGAAGGGAGATTCCTACGAGCAGTACTTC. Translated, it gives CASSDPKGDSYEQYF.

CDR3 sequence: CSALGGNTEAFF. The CDR3 coding sequence is TGCAGCGCCTTGGGGGGGAACACTGAAGCTTTCTTT. This chain links TRBV29-1 with TRBJ1-1, with a weak D call TRBD1 (5 bases). Germline-derived CDR1 and CDR2 are SQVTM and ANQGSEA. Trimming removed 7 bases from V and 1 base from J, with 10 bases in between. The CDR3 runs to 12 residues.

The V call is TRBV27, the J call TRBJ2-1; 12 positions agree with TRBD1. The trim removed 5 bases at V and 8 bases at J, leaving 7 bases unmatched. The CDR3 is 15 residues long. Germline V lookup: CDR1 MNHEY, CDR2 SMNVEV (reference sequence). CDR3 coding DNA: TGTGCCAGCAGTGGAGGGACAGGGGGCCTCGATGAGCAGTTCTTC. Its translation: CASSGGTGGLDEQFF.

The gene calls are TRBV6-1 and TRBJ1-1; D not certain. Germline CDR1 reads MNHNS; CDR2 reads SASEGT. This CDR3 is built from 12 residues. V lost 6 bases to trimming and J lost 0 bases, with 5 bases between them. CDR3 sequence (DNA): TGTGCCAGCAGAATGTTGAACACTGAAGCTTTCTTT. Translating gives CASRMLNTEAFF.

The chain is built from TRBV4-2 and TRBJ2-7; D possibly corresponds to TRBD2 (6 bases). This CDR3 comprises 19 residues. In germline, CDR1 is LGHNA, CDR2 YNFKEQ. The germline V and J ends were trimmed by 2 bases and 5 bases, with 28 bases remaining between them. As DNA, the CDR3 is TGTGCCAGCAGCCAACGCCCGACTAGAGCCCCCACACCGCAGCACGAGCAGTACTTC. Translated, it gives CASSQRPTRAPTPQHEQYF.

The rearrangement uses TRBV15 and TRBJ2-3; D not resolved. Germline CDR1 is LNHNV and CDR2 is YYDKDF (reference sequence). CDR3 length: 17 residues. Trimming pared 3 bases from V and 3 bases from J, leaving 19 bases between. The CDR3 DNA reads TGTGCCACCAGCAGTCTACCCTTCAGGATTGGGACAGATACGCAGTATTTT. Residues: CATSSLPFRIGTDTQYF.

The chain couples TRBV10-3 to TRBJ2-1; D call uncertain. V was clipped by 4 bases and J by 0 bases, with 10 bases between them. The CDR3 sequence is 15 residues long. CDR1 is ENHRY, CDR2 SYGVKD, per germline. DNA of the CDR3: TGTGCCATCAGTGTCCTGGCGAGCTCCTACAATGAGCAGTTCTTC. Translating it yields CAISVLASSYNEQFF.

This rearrangement joins TRBV7-9 to TRBJ2-3, with 10 bases matching TRBD1. Germline lookup yields CDR1 SEHNR and CDR2 FQNEAQ (reference sequence). The CDR3 has 15 residues. V lost 4 bases, J lost 4 bases, and 5 bases stayed unmatched. CDR3 sequence reads: CASSSLTGGADTQYF. In DNA, the CDR3 is TGTGCCAGCAGCTCATTGACAGGGGGCGCAGATACGCAGTATTTT. Using reference TRBV7-9 and TRBJ2-3 for the parts outside the CDR3, the full variable domain is DTGVSQNPRHKITKRGQNVTFRCDPISEHNRLYWYRQTLGQGPEFLTYFQNEAQLEKSRLLSDRFSAERPKGSFSTLEIQRTEQGDSAMYLCASSSLTGGADTQYFGPGTRLTVL.

The J gene is TRBJ2-7, the V gene TRBV7-9; D is possibly TRBD2 (5 bases). The CDR3 loop spans 14 amino acids. The germline CDR1 and CDR2 sequences are SEHNR and FQNEAQ (reference sequence). Trimming left V 1 base short and J 3 bases short, with 10 bases between. CDR3 nucleotides: TGTGCCAGCAGCTTAGAAGCGGCCCACTACGAGCAGTACTTC. The encoded protein is CASSLEAAHYEQYF.